This T cell receptor beta chain is from a study of early T cells in non-severe SARS-CoV-2 infection. Looking at the study overall: Chains were not paired, and sequencing was done on bulk RNA from unsorted whole blood. The study, taken as a whole, reports: Database matching using VDJdb favored anti-spike CD8 responses, with private and CD4 specificities left missing.

V lost 3 bases and J 4 bases, leaving 15 bases between the germline ends. The CDR3 runs 15 residues. Per germline, CDR1 SEHNR and CDR2 FQNEAQ (reference sequence). In regard to this clonotype: Its antigen remains unknown.

Unique molecular identifiers were added to individual cDNA molecules. TCRdb reprocessed the 5' RACE reads with MiXCR, giving one entry per CDR3 protein. The sample carries 100,000 to 150,000 distinct CDR3 sequences, about 15% recorded once. The sequence derives from an adult who was a healthcare worker with PCR-confirmed SARS-CoV-2 infection or an uninfected control (not recorded which). This chain links TRBV7-9 with TRBJ1-2; D might be TRBD1 (6 bases). The sequenced material came from whole blood. The CDR3: CASSFPGETTYGYTF. In DNA, the CDR3 is TGTGCCAGCAGCTTCCCAGGGGAAACTACCTATGGCTACACCTTC.